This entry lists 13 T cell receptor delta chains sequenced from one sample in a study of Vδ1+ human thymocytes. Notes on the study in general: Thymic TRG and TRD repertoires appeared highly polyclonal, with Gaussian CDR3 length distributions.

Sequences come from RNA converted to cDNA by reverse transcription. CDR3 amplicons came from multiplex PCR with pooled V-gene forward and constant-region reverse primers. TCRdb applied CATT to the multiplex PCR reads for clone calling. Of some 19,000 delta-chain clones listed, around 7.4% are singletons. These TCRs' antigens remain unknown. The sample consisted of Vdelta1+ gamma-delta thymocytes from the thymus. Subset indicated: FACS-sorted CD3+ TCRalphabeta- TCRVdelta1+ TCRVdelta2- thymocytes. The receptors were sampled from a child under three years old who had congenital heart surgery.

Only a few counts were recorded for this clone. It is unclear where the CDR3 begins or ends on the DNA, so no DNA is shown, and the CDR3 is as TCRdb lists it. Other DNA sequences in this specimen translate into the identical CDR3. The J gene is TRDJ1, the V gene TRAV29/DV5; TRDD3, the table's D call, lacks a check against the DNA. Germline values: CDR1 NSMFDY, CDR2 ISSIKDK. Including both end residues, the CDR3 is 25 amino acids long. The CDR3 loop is CSVLLCSKRGSYSYRLGDTPIKLIF.

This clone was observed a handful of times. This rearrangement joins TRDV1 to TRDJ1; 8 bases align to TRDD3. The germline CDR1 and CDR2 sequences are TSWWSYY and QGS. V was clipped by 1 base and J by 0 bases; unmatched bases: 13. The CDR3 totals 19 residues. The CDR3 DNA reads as TGTGCTCTTGGGGAACCGGGAGCACTGGGGGCCCTGTACACCGATAAACTCATCTTT. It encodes CALGEPGALGALYTDKLIF.

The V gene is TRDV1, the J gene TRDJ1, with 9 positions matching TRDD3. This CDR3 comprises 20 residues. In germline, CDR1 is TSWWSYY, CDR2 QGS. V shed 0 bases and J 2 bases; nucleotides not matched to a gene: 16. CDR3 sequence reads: CALGELPEGGYPRWTDKLIF. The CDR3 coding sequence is TGTGCTCTTGGGGAACTTCCTGAAGGGGGATACCCCAGGTGGACCGATAAACTCATCTTT.

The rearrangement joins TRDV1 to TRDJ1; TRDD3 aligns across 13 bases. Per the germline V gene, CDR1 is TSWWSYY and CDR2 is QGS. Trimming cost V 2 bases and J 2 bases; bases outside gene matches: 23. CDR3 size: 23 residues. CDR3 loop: CALGERGYGTIRTGGYGTDKLIF. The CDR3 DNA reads TGTGCTCTTGGGGAAAGAGGGTATGGGACTATTCGAACTGGGGGATACGGGACCGATAAACTCATCTTT.

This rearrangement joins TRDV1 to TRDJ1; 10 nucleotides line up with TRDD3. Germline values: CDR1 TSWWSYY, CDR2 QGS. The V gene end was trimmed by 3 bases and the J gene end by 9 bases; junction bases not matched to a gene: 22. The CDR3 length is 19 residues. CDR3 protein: CALGERYLPNLGDMGELIF. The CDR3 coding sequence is TGTGCTCTTGGGGAGAGATACCTTCCTAATCTGGGGGATATGGGGGAACTCATCTTT.

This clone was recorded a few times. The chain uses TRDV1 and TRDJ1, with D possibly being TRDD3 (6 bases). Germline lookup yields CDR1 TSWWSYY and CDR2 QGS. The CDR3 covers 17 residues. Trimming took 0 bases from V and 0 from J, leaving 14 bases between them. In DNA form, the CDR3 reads TGTGCTCTTGGGGAACTGGTCAGGGGATCTTACACCGATAAACTCATCTTT. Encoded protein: CALGELVRGSYTDKLIF.

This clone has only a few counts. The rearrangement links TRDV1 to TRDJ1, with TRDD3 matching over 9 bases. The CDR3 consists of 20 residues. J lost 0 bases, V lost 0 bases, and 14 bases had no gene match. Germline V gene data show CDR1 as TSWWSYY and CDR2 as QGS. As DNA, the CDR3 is TGTGCTCTTGGGGAACTAGGGTTCGGGACTGGGGGAACGTACACCGATAAACTCATCTTT. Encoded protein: CALGELGFGTGGTYTDKLIF.

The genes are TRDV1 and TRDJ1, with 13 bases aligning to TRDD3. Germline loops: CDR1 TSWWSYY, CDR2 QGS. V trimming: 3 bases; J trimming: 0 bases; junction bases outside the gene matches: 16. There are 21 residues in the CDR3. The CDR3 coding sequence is TGTGCTCTTGGGGACTTCTCTACTGGGGGATACGGGGCGCCTTACACCGATAAACTCATCTTT. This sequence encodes CALGDFSTGGYGAPYTDKLIF.

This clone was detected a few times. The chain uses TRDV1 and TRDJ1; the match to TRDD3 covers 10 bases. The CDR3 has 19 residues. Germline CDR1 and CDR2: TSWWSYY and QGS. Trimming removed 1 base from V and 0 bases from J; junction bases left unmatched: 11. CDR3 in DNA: TGTGCTCTTGGGGAACCCCCCCTCACGACTGGGGGATACACCGATAAACTCATCTTT. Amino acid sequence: CALGEPPLTTGGYTDKLIF.

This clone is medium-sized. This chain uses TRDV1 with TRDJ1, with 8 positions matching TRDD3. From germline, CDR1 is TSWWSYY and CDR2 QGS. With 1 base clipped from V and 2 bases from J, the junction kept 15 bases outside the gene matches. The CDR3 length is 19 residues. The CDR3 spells CALGEPEPHTMGDTDKLIF. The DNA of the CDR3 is TGTGCTCTTGGGGAACCAGAACCTCATACGATGGGGGATACCGATAAACTCATCTTT.

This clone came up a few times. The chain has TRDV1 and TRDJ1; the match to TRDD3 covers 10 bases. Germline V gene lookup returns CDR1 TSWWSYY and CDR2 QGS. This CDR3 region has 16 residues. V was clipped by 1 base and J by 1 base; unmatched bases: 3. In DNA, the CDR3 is TGTGCTCTTGGGGAACGGGTGGGGGATACCACCGATAAACTCATCTTT. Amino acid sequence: CALGERVGDTTDKLIF.

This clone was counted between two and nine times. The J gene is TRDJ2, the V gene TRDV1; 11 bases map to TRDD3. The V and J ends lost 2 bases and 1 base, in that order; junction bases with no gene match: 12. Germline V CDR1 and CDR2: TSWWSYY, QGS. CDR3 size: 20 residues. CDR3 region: CALGENYELGDTLLTAQLFF. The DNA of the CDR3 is TGTGCTCTTGGGGAAAACTACGAGCTGGGGGATACCCTTTTGACAGCACAACTCTTCTTT.

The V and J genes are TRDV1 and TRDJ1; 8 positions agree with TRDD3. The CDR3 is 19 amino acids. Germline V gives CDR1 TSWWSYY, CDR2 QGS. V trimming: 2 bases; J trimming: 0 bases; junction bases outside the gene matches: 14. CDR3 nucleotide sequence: TGTGCTCTTGGGGAATGGGACCTAAGGGACTGGGGGCACACCGATAAACTCATCTTT. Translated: CALGEWDLRDWGHTDKLIF.